The source of this TCR beta chain is a study of cytomegalovirus exposure and HLA in healthy donors. Study conclusions and caveats: It was assumed in the presence/absence analyses that sequencing depth was roughly uniform across donors. In a later analysis, CMV-associated beta chains were mostly HLA-associated, it appeared.

Nominal health characterized the donors when sampled, though unrecorded immune exposures were likely. Turning to this clone: Its cognate antigen is unknown.

Trimming cost V 3 bases and J 4 bases; bases outside gene matches: 3. This CDR3 is 15 amino acids long. The germline V gene has CDR1 SEHNR and CDR2 FQNEAQ (reference sequence). Primers: 60 Vbeta forward and 13 Jbeta reverse. Profiled with immunoSEQ multiplex PCR; TCRdb holds only in-frame clones, not every one. The repertoire holds tens of thousands of clones, with about 75% as singletons. V gene TRBV7-9 combines with J gene TRBJ2-3; 11 nucleotides align to TRBD1. Sequences were obtained from PBMCs. This TCR was recovered from a man aged 30 to 45 in good health and CMV-seropositive. In nucleotides, the CDR3 is TGTGCCAGCAGCTTGGGGACAGGGGGAGCAGATACGCAGTATTTT. Translated: CASSLGTGGADTQYF.